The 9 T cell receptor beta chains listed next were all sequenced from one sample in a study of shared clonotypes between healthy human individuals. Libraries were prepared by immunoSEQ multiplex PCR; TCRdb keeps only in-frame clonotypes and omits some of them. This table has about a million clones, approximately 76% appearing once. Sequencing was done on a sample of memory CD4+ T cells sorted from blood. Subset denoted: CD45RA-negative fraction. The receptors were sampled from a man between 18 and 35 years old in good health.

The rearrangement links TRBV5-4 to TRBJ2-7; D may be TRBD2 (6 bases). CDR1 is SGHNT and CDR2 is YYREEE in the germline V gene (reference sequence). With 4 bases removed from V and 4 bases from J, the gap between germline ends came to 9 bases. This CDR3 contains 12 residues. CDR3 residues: CASSTGEYEQYF. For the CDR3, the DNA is TGTGCCAGCAGCACGGGAGAGTACGAGCAGTACTTC.

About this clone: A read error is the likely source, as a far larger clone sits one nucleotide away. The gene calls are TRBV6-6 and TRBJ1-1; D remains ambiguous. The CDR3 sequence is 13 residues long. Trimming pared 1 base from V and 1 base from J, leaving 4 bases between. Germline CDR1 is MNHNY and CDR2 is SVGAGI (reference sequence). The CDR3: CASSYLENTEAFF. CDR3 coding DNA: TGTGCCAGCAGTTACTTAGAGAACACTGAAGCTTTCTTT.

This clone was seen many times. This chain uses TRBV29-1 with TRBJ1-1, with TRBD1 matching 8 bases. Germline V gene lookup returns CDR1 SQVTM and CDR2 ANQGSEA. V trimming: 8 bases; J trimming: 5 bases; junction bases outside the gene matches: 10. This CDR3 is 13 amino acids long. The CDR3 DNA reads TGCAGCCCTCCAGACAGGGGAGGGACTGAAGCTTTCTTT. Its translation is CSPPDRGGTEAFF.

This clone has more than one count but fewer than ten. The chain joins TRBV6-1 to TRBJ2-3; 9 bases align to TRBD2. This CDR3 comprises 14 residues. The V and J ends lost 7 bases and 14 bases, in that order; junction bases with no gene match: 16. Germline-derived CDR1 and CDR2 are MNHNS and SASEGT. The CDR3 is CASTREASGDGVYF. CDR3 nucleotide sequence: TGTGCCAGCACTAGAGAGGCTAGCGGGGACGGAGTGTATTTT.

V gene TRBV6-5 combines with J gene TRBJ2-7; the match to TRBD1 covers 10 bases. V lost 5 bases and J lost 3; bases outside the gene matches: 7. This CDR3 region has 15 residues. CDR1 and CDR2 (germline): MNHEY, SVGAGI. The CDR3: CASSPTGTGVYEQYF. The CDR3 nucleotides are TGTGCCAGCAGTCCAACCGGGACAGGGGTCTACGAGCAGTACTTC.

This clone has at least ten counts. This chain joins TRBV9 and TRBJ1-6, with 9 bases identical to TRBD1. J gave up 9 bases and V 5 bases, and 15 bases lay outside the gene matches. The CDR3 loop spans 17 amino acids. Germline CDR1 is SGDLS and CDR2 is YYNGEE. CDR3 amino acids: CASSRDPGQGLFSPLHF. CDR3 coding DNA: TGTGCCAGCAGTAGAGATCCGGGACAGGGTCTATTTTCACCCCTCCACTTT.

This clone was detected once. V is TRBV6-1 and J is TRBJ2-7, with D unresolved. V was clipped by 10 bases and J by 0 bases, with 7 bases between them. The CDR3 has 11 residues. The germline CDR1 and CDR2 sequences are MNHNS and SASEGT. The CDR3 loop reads CAKSSSYEQYF. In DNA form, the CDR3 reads TGTGCCAAATCAAGCTCCTACGAGCAGTACTTC.

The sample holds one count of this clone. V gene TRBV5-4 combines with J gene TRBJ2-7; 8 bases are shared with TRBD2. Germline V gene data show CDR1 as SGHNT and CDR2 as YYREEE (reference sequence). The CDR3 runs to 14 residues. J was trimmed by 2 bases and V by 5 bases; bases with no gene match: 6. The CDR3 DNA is TGTGCCAGCAGGTCAGCGGGGGATACCTACGAGCAGTACTTC. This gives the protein CASRSAGDTYEQYF.

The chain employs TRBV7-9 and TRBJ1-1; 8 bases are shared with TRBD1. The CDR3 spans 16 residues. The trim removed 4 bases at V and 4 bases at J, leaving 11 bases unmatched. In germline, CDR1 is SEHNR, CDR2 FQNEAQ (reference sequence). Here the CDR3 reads CASSSARGQASTEAFF. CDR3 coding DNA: TGTGCCAGCAGCTCCGCGAGGGGACAGGCCAGCACTGAAGCTTTCTTT.